This T cell receptor beta chain was observed in a study of CD8+ T cells in alopecia areata. Study as a whole: Disease severity was quantified as SALT score of affected scalp area. Regarding the study as a whole: Many of the expanded lesional clones endured in scalp and blood while on tofacitinib.

The sequencing template was cDNA reverse transcribed from extracted RNA. TCRdb's copy holds only in-frame clones and misses some; the assay was immunoSEQ multiplex PCR. Among about 100,000 clones listed, 44% were seen once. The CDR3 length is 13 residues. Germline V gives CDR1 MNHNS, CDR2 SASEGT. Trimming cost V 3 bases and J 5 bases; bases outside gene matches: 2. As regards this clone: Its antigen remains unknown.

Specified treatment: oral pan-JAK inhibitor, 5-10 mg twice daily. This clonotype was obtained from a human donor with alopecia areata. The chain is built from TRBV6-1 and TRBJ2-7, with 9 bases that match TRBD1. The sample here was CD8+ T cells sorted from blood, taken at week 24, from a patient treated with tofacitinib. The CDR3, as DNA: TGTGCCAGCAGTGACGGGACAGGGAACGAGCAGTACTTC. Protein product: CASSDGTGNEQYF.